In this sample, the clone carrying this TCR beta chain turned up many times. This specimen comes from a study of metastatic and nonmetastatic thyroid tumors. Each patient went into thyroid surgery without having received any treatment. This CDR3 comprises 16 residues. The germline V and J ends were trimmed by 1 base and 2 bases, with 14 bases remaining between them. Germline-derived CDR1 and CDR2 are KGHSH and LQKENI. Original methodology: In papillary thyroid cancer, a distant-metastasis classifier was built using CDR3 differences across clinicopathological groups. TCRdb reprocessed the PCR reads using MiXCR. For this entry, the V and J calls and clone size follow TCRdb and not the study's own pipeline. This repertoire shows tens of thousands of clones, 16% found once; its top ten account for roughly 22%.

This TCR came from a female donor with papillary thyroid cancer or a benign thyroid nodule (not recorded which). Some clones in this sample may be carry-over from other donors' samples. The sequenced sample was blood. The genes are TRBV18 and TRBJ2-5; D may be TRBD1 (7 bases). The CDR3, as DNA: TGTGCCAGCTCACCACGCGCGCAGGGGGGACAAGAGACCCAGTACTTC. Translating gives CASSPRAQGGQETQYF.